The 21 T cell receptor beta chains in this list originate from one sample, sequenced in a study of shared clonotypes between healthy human individuals. Produced via immunoSEQ multiplex PCR; TCRdb's table is partial and in-frame only. The table has 2 million to 2.5 million clones, approximately 95% seen once. The sample consisted of naive CD4+ T cells sorted from blood. Noted subset: CD45RA+ positively selected. Receptor source: a man aged 18 to 35 in good health.

This rearrangement joins TRBV28 to TRBJ2-6; 12 bases map to TRBD1. Looked up from germline, CDR1 is MDHEN and CDR2 is SYDVKM. The V gene end was trimmed by 5 bases and the J gene end by 0 bases; junction bases not matched to a gene: 2. CDR3 length equals 17 residues. The CDR3 DNA reads as TGTGCCAGCAGTACGGGACAGGGGGCCTCTGGGGCCAACGTCCTGACTTTC. Amino acid sequence: CASSTGQGASGANVLTF.

The chain uses TRBV6-4 and TRBJ1-5; 9 bases are shared with TRBD1. Trimming cost V 0 bases and J 0 bases; bases outside gene matches: 12. This CDR3 spans 20 amino acids. Germline CDR1 and CDR2: MRHNA and SNTAGT. CDR3 sequence: CASSDSDPGQGIYSNQPQHF. CDR3 in DNA: TGTGCCAGCAGTGACTCTGACCCGGGACAGGGCATTTATAGCAATCAGCCCCAGCATTTT.

This clone was picked up a small number of times. This chain links TRBV10-3 with TRBJ2-1; TRBD2 might be the D (6 bases). The CDR3 is 14 residues long. Germline V CDR1 and CDR2: ENHRY, SYGVKD. V was pared by 8 bases and J by 3 bases, with 14 bases between. This chain's CDR3 is CAIAPEGGYNEQFF. In DNA, the CDR3 is TGTGCCATCGCCCCGGAGGGTGGCTACAATGAGCAGTTCTTC.

The chain employs TRBV19 and TRBJ2-2; 7 bases are shared with TRBD2. In germline, CDR1 is LNHDA, CDR2 SQIVND (reference sequence). The CDR3 consists of 15 residues. The V gene end was trimmed by 6 bases and the J gene end by 4 bases; junction bases not matched to a gene: 8. The CDR3 protein is CASRSGGSRTGELFF. DNA for the CDR3: TGTGCCAGTAGATCTGGCGGGAGCCGCACCGGGGAGCTGTTTTTT.

The chain links TRBV10-3 to TRBJ1-1; D gene ambiguous. V was clipped by 2 bases and J by 3 bases, with 4 bases between them. The V gene's germline CDR1 is ENHRY and CDR2 SYGVKD. The CDR3 loop spans 12 amino acids. The DNA of the CDR3 is TGTGCCATCAGTGAGAGGGACACTGAAGCTTTCTTT. It is translated as CAISERDTEAFF.

This chain uses TRBV18 with TRBJ1-5; D gene unclear. The germline V gene encodes CDR1 KGHSH and CDR2 LQKENI. The CDR3 is 18 amino acids. V was clipped by 2 bases and J by 1 base, with 18 bases between them. The CDR3 sequence is CASSPSASHIDSNQPQHF. CDR3 bases: TGTGCCAGCTCACCAAGTGCGTCGCACATTGACAGCAATCAGCCCCAGCATTTT.

Only one count was recorded for this clone. The chain carries TRBV4-1 and TRBJ2-3; 14 bases align to TRBD2. The CDR3 spans 17 residues. Germline-derived CDR1 and CDR2 are MGHRA and YSYEKL. V shed 2 bases and J 3 bases; nucleotides not matched to a gene: 4. The CDR3 nucleotides read TGCGCCAGCAGCCAAACGGGACTAGCGGGAGAGACAGATACGCAGTATTTT. Translation: CASSQTGLAGETDTQYF.

The chain couples TRBV6-1 to TRBJ1-5; D not certain. The CDR3 is 14 amino acids. The ends were cut back, 4 bases at V and 3 bases at J, with 10 bases in the middle. CDR1 and CDR2 (germline): MNHNS, SASEGT. The CDR3 sequence is CASSADGFNQPQHF. As DNA, the CDR3 is TGTGCCAGCAGTGCAGACGGATTCAATCAGCCCCAGCATTTT.

V usage is TRBV11-2 and J usage is TRBJ2-2; a weak D match, TRBD1 (5 bases). V was cut by 5 bases and J by 2 bases, with 12 bases left in between. Germline loops: CDR1 SGHAT, CDR2 FQNNGV. This CDR3 has 15 residues. The CDR3 region is CASSHARGNTGELFF. The CDR3 DNA sequence: TGTGCCAGCAGCCACGCAAGGGGAAACACCGGGGAGCTGTTTTTT. Combining the CDR3 with reference TRBV11-2 and TRBJ2-2 gives the whole variable domain EAGVAQSPRYKIIEKRQSVAFWCNPISGHATLYWYQQILGQGPKLLIQFQNNGVVDDSQLPKDRFSAERLKGVDSTLKIQPAKLEDSAVYLCASSHARGNTGELFFGEGSRLTVL.

This chain connects TRBV15 to TRBJ2-1, with D possibly being TRBD1 (5 bases). This CDR3 region has 15 residues. Looked up from germline, CDR1 is LNHNV and CDR2 is YYDKDF (reference sequence). The V end lost 4 bases, the J end lost 0 bases, and 10 bases lay between the germline ends. DNA for the CDR3: TGTGCCACCAGCAAAACAGGTAGCTCCTACAATGAGCAGTTCTTC. This gives the protein CATSKTGSSYNEQFF.

The CDR3 reads CAWSLNEGIQHF. The CDR3 bases are TGTGCCTGGAGTCTTAATGAGGGGATTCAGCATTTT. The chain uses TRBV30 and TRBJ1-5; the D gene is possibly TRBD1 (5 bases). This CDR3 contains 12 residues. V was trimmed by 2 bases and J by 13 bases, leaving 15 bases between them. CDR1 and CDR2 (germline): GTSNPN, SVGIG (reference sequence).

This clone was recorded only once. The chain links TRBV19 to TRBJ2-1; a weak D match, TRBD1 (6 bases). The germline V gene encodes CDR1 LNHDA and CDR2 SQIVND (reference sequence). Trimming left V 1 base short and J 8 bases short, with 18 bases between. The CDR3 sequence is 16 residues long. CDR3 coding DNA: TGTGCCAGTAGTATAGGGATAGGGGGATACGGCGATGAGCAGTTCTTC. It translates to CASSIGIGGYGDEQFF.

J is TRBJ2-5 and V is TRBV2; D is uncertain. V lost 4 bases, J lost 0 bases, and 6 bases lay in between. This CDR3 comprises 13 residues. Germline V gene data show CDR1 as SNHLY and CDR2 as FYNNEI. The CDR3 spells CASSVMNQETQYF. CDR3 in DNA: TGTGCCAGCAGTGTGATGAACCAAGAGACCCAGTACTTC.

This clone was detected only once. The V call is TRBV30, the J call TRBJ2-2; unclear D gene. Trimming stripped 5 bases from V and 6 bases from J, with 13 bases between. The germline V gene encodes CDR1 GTSNPN and CDR2 SVGIG (reference sequence). The CDR3 totals 13 residues. The CDR3 DNA follows: TGTGCCTGGTCTATCCGCGGCCCCGGGGAGCTGTTTTTT. As protein: CAWSIRGPGELFF.

V and J are TRBV27 and TRBJ2-5; D might be TRBD1 (6 bases). Germline V gene lookup returns CDR1 MNHEY and CDR2 SMNVEV (reference sequence). This CDR3 contains 15 residues. Trimming took off 5 bases at V and 1 base at J, with 14 bases between the two ends. DNA of the CDR3: TGTGCCAGCAGTCTAGCTTGGGGGCCCCAAGAGACCCAGTACTTC. Translated: CASSLAWGPQETQYF.

The chain is built from TRBV20-1 and TRBJ2-5; D is unclear. This CDR3 comprises 11 residues. Between the trimmed V and J ends, which lost 6 bases and 5 bases, there was a span of 10 bases. The germline CDR1 and CDR2 sequences are DFQATT and SNEGSKA (reference sequence). The CDR3 region has the DNA TGCAGTGCCGCAAGGACGGAGACCCAGTACTTC. Translating it yields CSAARTETQYF.

The rearrangement joins TRBV7-9 to TRBJ1-2; a weak D match, TRBD1 (5 bases). The germline gives CDR1 SEHNR, CDR2 FQNEAQ (reference sequence). This CDR3 has 15 amino acids. V was trimmed by 5 bases and J by 5 bases, leaving 18 bases between them. The CDR3 sequence: CASSAGGTGPYGYTF. The CDR3 DNA follows: TGTGCCAGCAGCGCGGGGGGGACCGGACCGTATGGCTACACCTTC.

The V and J genes are TRBV11-2 and TRBJ1-2, with D possibly TRBD1 on 6 matching bases. The CDR3 extends over 14 amino acids. The V end was cut by 2 bases, the J end by 4 bases, with 11 bases between. Per the germline V gene, CDR1 is SGHAT and CDR2 is FQNNGV. This CDR3 is CASSLLLGGYGYTF. The DNA for the CDR3 is TGTGCCAGCAGCTTATTGTTAGGGGGCTATGGCTACACCTTC.

The V and J genes are TRBV2 and TRBJ2-7; 8 nucleotides align to TRBD2. CDR1 and CDR2 from the germline V gene are SNHLY and FYNNEI. V gave up 6 bases and J gave up 3 bases; unmatched junction bases: 7. CDR3 length: 14 amino acids. In nucleotides, the CDR3 is TGTGCCAGCAGCTTTAGCGGGAAAGGCTACGAGCAGTACTTC. Translating gives CASSFSGKGYEQYF.

This clone was counted a single time. The chain recombines TRBV7-2 with TRBJ2-7; D gene uncertain. The CDR3 spans 11 residues. Trimming pared 4 bases from V and 8 bases from J, leaving 9 bases between. Germline V gene sequence: CDR1 SGHTA, CDR2 FQGNSA. The CDR3: CASSSGPKQYF. CDR3 coding DNA: TGTGCCAGCAGCTCTGGCCCTAAGCAGTACTTC.

V usage is TRBV4-3 and J usage is TRBJ2-3; D ambiguous. Deletions cut 1 base from V and 2 bases from J, with 7 bases between. CDR1 and CDR2 (germline): LGHNA, YSLEER. The CDR3 consists of 14 residues. The CDR3 loop is CASSQAEFTDTQYF. CDR3 nucleotides: TGCGCCAGCAGCCAAGCCGAGTTCACAGATACGCAGTATTTT.